One sample yielded the 5 T cell receptor beta chains listed below, sequenced in a study of blood T cell repertoires in COVID-19. Libraries were prepared by immunoSEQ multiplex PCR; TCRdb keeps only in-frame clonotypes and omits some of them. The sample has about 42,000 clones, 89% seen once. Specimen: peripheral blood. All receptors derive from a human donor in a cohort sampled during active COVID-19.

This chain uses TRBV20-1 with TRBJ1-2, with a tentative D call TRBD1 (5 bases). Germline lookup yields CDR1 DFQATT and CDR2 SNEGSKA (reference sequence). Trimming shortened V by 3 bases and J by 5 bases, and 7 bases separated the two germline ends. The CDR3 sequence is 11 residues long. As DNA, the CDR3 is TGCAGTGCTAGGGGGGGGTATGGCTACACCTTC. Protein product: CSARGGYGYTF.

This chain links TRBV5-6 with TRBJ1-2, with 7 bases lining up with TRBD1. In germline, CDR1 is SGHDT, CDR2 YYEEEE. The J segment lost 4 bases and the V segment lost 0 bases, leaving 3 bases of the junction unmatched. The CDR3 is made up of 14 amino acids. The CDR3 DNA reads TGTGCCAGCAGCTTGGGACAGGGCCTCTATGGCTACACCTTC. The encoded protein is CASSLGQGLYGYTF.

This chain connects TRBV12-3 or TRBV12-4 to TRBJ1-1; unclear D gene. The CDR3 consists of 13 residues. V was clipped by 7 bases and J by 0 bases, with 9 bases between them. The DNA of the CDR3 is TGTGCCAGCACGGGTAGGATGAACACTGAAGCTTTCTTT. Its protein product is CASTGRMNTEAFF.

The CDR3 bases are TGTGCCAGCAGCTCCGGGACAGTTGAAGCTTTCTTT. Translating it yields CASSSGTVEAFF. The J gene is TRBJ1-1, the V gene TRBV7-2; 7 bases map to TRBD1. Germline V lookup: CDR1 SGHTA, CDR2 FQGNSA. This CDR3 region has 12 residues. The trim removed 4 bases at V and 7 bases at J, leaving 3 bases unmatched.

This chain connects TRBV5-4 to TRBJ2-7, with 9 positions matching TRBD1. J gave up 3 bases and V 4 bases, and 2 bases lay outside the gene matches. Germline-derived CDR1 and CDR2 are SGHNT and YYREEE (reference sequence). This CDR3 comprises 13 residues. The CDR3 DNA is TGTGCCAGCAGCCGGACAGGGGACTACGAGCAGTACTTC. It is translated as CASSRTGDYEQYF.